Following are 6 T cell receptor beta chains from one sample sequenced in a study of blood T cell repertoires in COVID-19. Profiled with immunoSEQ multiplex PCR; TCRdb holds only in-frame clones, not every one. This sample has more than 300,000 clones, with around 87% found just once. The sequenced sample consisted of peripheral blood. The receptors were sampled from a woman in her twenties or thirties with COVID-19, enrolled during active disease.

A few counts support this clone. The chain is built from TRBV5-5 and TRBJ2-7, with D perhaps TRBD1 (5 bases). The CDR3 contains 14 residues. Trimming took 4 bases from V and 2 from J, leaving 13 bases between them. The germline V gene encodes CDR1 SGHKS and CDR2 YYEKEE (reference sequence). In nucleotides, the CDR3 is TGTGCCAGCAGCAGGATGACAGACACCTACGAGCAGTACTTC. Encoded protein: CASSRMTDTYEQYF.

The rearrangement joins TRBV2 to TRBJ2-1, with D perhaps matching TRBD2 (5 bases). The V end was cut by 4 bases, the J end by 4 bases, with 8 bases between. The germline CDR1 and CDR2 sequences are SNHLY and FYNNEI. The CDR3 has 13 residues. The CDR3 reads CASSVTGYNEQFF. The CDR3 region has the DNA TGTGCCAGCAGTGTAACGGGGTACAATGAGCAGTTCTTC.

V usage is TRBV12-5 and J usage is TRBJ2-1, with TRBD1 as a possible D gene (6 bases). Trimming left V 6 bases short and J 11 bases short, with 14 bases between. This CDR3 contains 12 residues. CDR1 and CDR2 from the germline V gene are LGHNT and FRNRAP. The CDR3, as DNA: TGTGCTAGTGGCTCAACAGGGCTACAGCAGTTCTTC. Its translation is CASGSTGLQQFF.

This clone was counted between two and nine times. The chain is built from TRBV7-9 and TRBJ2-1, with D perhaps matching TRBD1 (5 bases). Germline CDR1 reads SEHNR; CDR2 reads FQNEAQ (reference sequence). Trimming removed 4 bases from V and 10 bases from J, with 11 bases in between. The CDR3 length is 12 residues. CDR3 bases: TGTGCCAGCAGCTCAGGGTTGTGGGAGCAGTTCTTC. Protein product: CASSSGLWEQFF.

This chain uses TRBV11-2 with TRBJ1-4; the match to TRBD1 covers 12 bases. Trimming took 5 bases from V and 8 from J; bases not matched to a gene: 15. Per germline, CDR1 SGHAT and CDR2 FQNNGV. This CDR3 has 18 amino acids. The CDR3 reads CASSSRGVGQGANEKLFF. The DNA for the CDR3 is TGTGCCAGCAGCAGCCGAGGAGTGGGACAGGGGGCAAACGAAAAACTGTTTTTT.

This chain uses TRBV9 with TRBJ1-2, with 10 bases that match TRBD1. The ends lost 3 bases at V and 8 bases at J; junction bases unmatched: 1. Germline CDR1 reads SGDLS; CDR2 reads YYNGEE. The CDR3 is 12 residues long. The CDR3 nucleotides read TGTGCCAGCAGCGGGGACAGGGGCGGCTACACCTTC. It codes for CASSGDRGGYTF.